A selection of T cell receptor beta chains follows, all from one sample in a study of T cell repertoires in cytomegalovirus infection. Each CDR3 protein gets one entry after TCRdb re-called the reads with MiXCR. The table includes approximately 310,000 distinct CDR3 sequences, 25% detected once. Antigens for these TCRs are unknown. The material was cultured PBMCs, obtained from culture after CMV antigen stimulation. These receptors were obtained from a human donor in good health (CMV status not recorded). Some clones in this sample may be carry-over from other donors' samples. Each CDR3 is given with its conserved first and last residue. D genes are given only for firm matches. Clone size is not always given. Where it is, it says once, few, many or a class for expanded clones.

j_call | d_call | v_call | clone_size | cdr3_nt | cdr3_aa
TRBJ1-1 | TRBD1 | TRBV27 | NA | TGTGCCAGCAGTGGACAGGCCCGAACGGGCGCTGAAGCTTTCTTT | CASSGQARTGAEAFF
TRBJ2-1 | TRBD2 | TRBV7-2 | few | TGTGCCAGCAGCTTAGCCTCTAGCGGGATTGAGCAGTTCTTC | CASSLASSGIEQFF
TRBJ2-3 | NA | TRBV20-1 | NA | TGCAGTGCTAGGGTCCTTAGCACAGATACGCAGTATTTT | CSARVLSTDTQYF
TRBJ2-1 | TRBD2 | TRBV24-1 | few | TGTGCCACCAGTGGGGTAAGCGGGAGGGTCCATGAGCAGTTCTTC | CATSGVSGRVHEQFF
TRBJ2-5 | TRBD2 | TRBV7-2 | many | TGTGCCAGCAGCTTAGAGCCGGGACTAGCGGGAGTTCGTGAGACCCAGTACTTC | CASSLEPGLAGVRETQYF
TRBJ2-1 | TRBD2 | TRBV20-1 | many | TGCAGTGCTCCTCCTAGCGGGAGGGGGGGGAGGGAGCAGTTCTTC | CSAPPSGRGGREQFF
TRBJ1-2 | NA | TRBV2 | NA | TGTGCCAGCAGTAGTACCACAGCGAACTATGGCTACACCTTC | CASSSTTANYGYTF
TRBJ2-7 | NA | TRBV28 | NA | TGTGCCAGCAGTCCCATCTTTTTGCGGGACCTCTACGAGCAGTACTTC | CASSPIFLRDLYEQYF
TRBJ2-1 | NA | TRBV28 | few | TGTGCCAGCCAAGTAGGTGGCTCCTTCTACAATGAGCAGTTCTTC | CASQVGGSFYNEQFF
TRBJ2-5 | TRBD2 | TRBV6-1 | NA | TGTGCCAGCAGCAGGAGAGTGACTAGCGGCAAATTAATATCAAGAGGAACCCAGTACTTC | CASSRRVTSGKLISRGTQYF
TRBJ1-5 | NA | TRBV19 | NA | TGTGCCAGTCGTCACAGGGGCAATCAGCCCCAGCATTTT | CASRHRGNQPQHF
TRBJ2-1 | NA | TRBV7-8 | NA | TGTGCCAGCAGCTTAGGGGTTGGGTGGGAGTCAGTTTACGAGCAGTTCTTC | CASSLGVGWESVYEQFF
TRBJ2-6 | NA | TRBV11-3 | NA | TGTGCCAGCAGCCCCGGAGGTGTCAACGTCCTGACTTTC | CASSPGGVNVLTF
TRBJ2-1 | TRBD2 | TRBV9 | few | TGTGCCAGCAGCACCGGGACTAGCGGGAGCTATGAGCAGTTCTTC | CASSTGTSGSYEQFF
TRBJ2-3 | TRBD2 | TRBV7-9 | many | TGTGCCAGCAGCGCCGGAGCGGGAGGGCCGTCAGATACGCAGTATTTT | CASSAGAGGPSDTQYF
TRBJ2-1 | NA | TRBV4-3 | few | TGCGCCAGCAGCCAAGATCGTGTGGGCGGGTTGAGCTCCTACAATGAGCAGTTCTTC | CASSQDRVGGLSSYNEQFF
TRBJ2-5 | TRBD2 | TRBV11-2 | NA | TGTGCCAGCAGCTTAGGTACTAGCGGGAGTATGGAGACCCAGTACTTC | CASSLGTSGSMETQYF
TRBJ2-5 | NA | TRBV7-2 | many | TGTGCCAGCAGCGATAGGGCGCAGGGCGGGGAGACCCAGTACTTC | CASSDRAQGGETQYF
TRBJ2-1 | NA | TRBV7-8 | NA | TGTGCCAGCAGCTTAGGTGCCGGGAGTAACAATGAGCAGTTCTTC | CASSLGAGSNNEQFF
TRBJ2-1 | NA | TRBV24-1 | NA | TGTGCCACCAGTGAGGTGGGAAGGGGAAATGAGCAGTTCTTC | CATSEVGRGNEQFF
TRBJ2-1 | NA | TRBV4-2 | NA | TGTGCCAGCAGCCAAGATTCCCGGACTAACTACAATGAGCAGTTCTTC | CASSQDSRTNYNEQFF
TRBJ2-1 | NA | TRBV23-1 | few | TGCGCCAGCAGTCAATCAAGCAGCGCCTTCTACAATGAGCAGTTCTTC | CASSQSSSAFYNEQFF